This T cell receptor (beta chain) was captured in a study of blood T cell repertoires in COVID-19. The overall study: In each case, the material was cDNA or gDNA derived from T cells, B-cell-depleted T cells, or PBMCs.

Method: immunoSEQ multiplex PCR; TCRdb's copy keeps in-frame clones and lacks some. This sample has approximately 130,000 clones, with about 76% found just once. The CDR3 runs 18 residues. Trimming at V came to 0 bases and at J to 0 bases, leaving 8 bases not matched to a gene. The germline V gene encodes CDR1 SGHRS and CDR2 YFSETQ. This clone appeared a few times. The gene calls are TRBV5-1 and TRBJ2-1, with TRBD2 identical over 8 bases. Material for sequencing was peripheral blood. This TCR was recovered from a man older than 75 with acute or convalescent COVID-19. This chain's CDR3 is CASSLASGGQSSYNEQFF. Written as DNA, the CDR3 is TGCGCCAGCAGCTTGGCGAGCGGGGGTCAGAGCTCCTACAATGAGCAGTTCTTC.